Included here is one T cell receptor (beta chain) sequence, with context. The CDR3 spans 17 residues. Germline values: CDR1 MNHEY, CDR2 SMNVEV (reference sequence). V was pared by 0 bases and J by 4 bases, with 18 bases between. Seattle patients were enrolled while actively infected and followed longitudinally. These data belong to a study of blood T cell repertoires in COVID-19. Study context: Sample material is recorded as cDNA or gDNA derived from T cells, B-cell-depleted T cells, or PBMCs.

Using immunoSEQ multiplex PCR, the repertoire was profiled, and TCRdb retains in-frame clones only, with some absent. This table has 250,000 to 350,000 clones, approximately 90% appearing once. The TCR originated in a woman in her forties or fifties with COVID-19, enrolled during active disease. The chain combines TRBV27 with TRBJ1-2; perhaps TRBD1 as D (5 bases). Sequencing input: peripheral blood. The CDR3 nucleotides read TGTGCCAGCAGTTTATCGATGGGGCCTGGCGGGGGCTATGGCTACACCTTC. Protein product: CASSLSMGPGGGYGYTF.